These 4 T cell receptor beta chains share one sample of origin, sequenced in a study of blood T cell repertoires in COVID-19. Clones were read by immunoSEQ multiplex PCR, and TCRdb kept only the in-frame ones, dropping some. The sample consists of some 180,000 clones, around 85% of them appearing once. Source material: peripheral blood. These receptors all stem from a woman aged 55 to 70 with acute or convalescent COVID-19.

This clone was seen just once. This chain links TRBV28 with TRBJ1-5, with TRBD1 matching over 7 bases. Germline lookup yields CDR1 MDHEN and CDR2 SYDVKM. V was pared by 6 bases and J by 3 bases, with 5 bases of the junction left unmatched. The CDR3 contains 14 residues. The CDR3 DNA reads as TGTGCCAGCAGCTCAGGGGGTTACAATCAGCCCCAGCATTTT. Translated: CASSSGGYNQPQHF.

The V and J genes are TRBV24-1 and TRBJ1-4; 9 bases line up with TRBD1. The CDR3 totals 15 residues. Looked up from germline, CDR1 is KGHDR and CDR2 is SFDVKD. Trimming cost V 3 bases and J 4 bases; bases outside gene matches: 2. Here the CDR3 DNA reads TGTGCCACCAGTGATGGACAGGGGTATAATGAAAAACTGTTTTTT. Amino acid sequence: CATSDGQGYNEKLFF.

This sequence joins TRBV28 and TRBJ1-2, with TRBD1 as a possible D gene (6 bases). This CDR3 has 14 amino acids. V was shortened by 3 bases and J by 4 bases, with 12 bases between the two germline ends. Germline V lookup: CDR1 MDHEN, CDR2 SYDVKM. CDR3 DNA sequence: TGTGCCAGCAGTTTCGCGGGGGCGCCCTATGGCTACACCTTC. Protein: CASSFAGAPYGYTF.

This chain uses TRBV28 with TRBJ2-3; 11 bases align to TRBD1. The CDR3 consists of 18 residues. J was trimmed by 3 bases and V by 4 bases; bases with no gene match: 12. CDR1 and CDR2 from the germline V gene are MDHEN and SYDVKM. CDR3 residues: CASSSHTPGQGETDTQYF. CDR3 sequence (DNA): TGTGCCAGCAGTTCTCATACGCCGGGACAGGGGGAAACAGATACGCAGTATTTT.